The next 13 T cell receptor beta chains were all read from a single sample in a study of beta chain features in type 1 diabetes. All of the isolated RNA was reverse transcribed, so expressed TCRB transcripts were sequenced. The data were produced by immunoSEQ multiplex PCR, yet TCRdb's version contains in-frame clones alone and is incomplete. Seen here are 150,000 to 160,000 clones, roughly 10% observed once, and the top ten hold roughly 2%. Material: central memory CD4+ T cells from blood. These receptors were taken from a man aged 18 to 29 in good health.

This chain uses TRBV21-1 with TRBJ2-7; the D segment call TRBD2 is taken from the table without a DNA check. TRBV21-1 is tagged as a pseudogene. The CDR3 runs 15 residues. CDR3 protein: CASSKRGTSVYEQYF. As DNA, the CDR3 is TGTGCCAGCAGCAAACGGGGAACCAGCGTCTACGAGCAGTACTTC.

This clone was seen more than once but under ten times. J is TRBJ2-7 and V is TRBV7-2; 7 positions agree with TRBD1. V was clipped by 1 base and J by 3 bases; unmatched bases: 6. CDR3 length: 15 residues. Germline assignment: CDR1 SGHTA and CDR2 FQGNSA. DNA for the CDR3: TGTGCCAGCAGCTTAGGCTTAGGGGGCAACTACGAGCAGTACTTC. Protein: CASSLGLGGNYEQYF.

This clone was counted only a few times. The V and J genes are TRBV6-5 and TRBJ1-2; 10 nucleotides line up with TRBD1. Unmatched junction bases numbered 3, after V lost 2 bases and J lost 3 bases. CDR3 length equals 15 residues. CDR1 and CDR2 (germline): MNHEY, SVGAGI. CDR3 in DNA: TGTGCCAGCAGTTACCCGGGACAGGGGTACTATGGCTACACCTTC. It translates to CASSYPGQGYYGYTF.

This clone occurred a few times. This chain connects TRBV6-6 to TRBJ2-5; tentatively, D is TRBD2 (7 bases). CDR3 size: 15 residues. V gave up 6 bases and J gave up 2 bases, with 16 bases separating them. CDR1 and CDR2 (germline): MNHNY, SVGAGI (reference sequence). The CDR3 loop reads CASRAGAGLQETQYF. DNA of the CDR3: TGTGCCAGCAGGGCGGGGGCAGGGCTTCAAGAGACCCAGTACTTC.

This clone has just a few counts. The chain combines TRBV7-9 with TRBJ2-7, with TRBD1 matching 9 bases. CDR3 length: 12 residues. CDR1 is SEHNR, CDR2 FQNEAQ, per germline (reference sequence). V lost 8 bases and J lost 8; bases outside the gene matches: 7. The CDR3 DNA follows: TGTGCCAGCCAGGGACAGGGCGATAAGCAGTACTTC. Amino acids: CASQGQGDKQYF.

Only a few counts were recorded for this clone. The chain recombines TRBV7-9 with TRBJ2-1; 13 bases fit TRBD2. Per germline, CDR1 SEHNR and CDR2 FQNEAQ (reference sequence). This CDR3 has 15 amino acids. With V trimmed by 5 bases and J by 7 bases, 5 bases remained unmatched. DNA for the CDR3: TGTGCCAGCAGCGTTACTAGCGGGAGGGGAAATGAGCAGTTCTTC. It yields the protein CASSVTSGRGNEQFF.

A few counts support this clone. The chain recombines TRBV13 with TRBJ2-7; TRBD1 is a possible D gene (6 bases). Germline V CDR1 and CDR2: PRHDT, FYEKMQ (reference sequence). This CDR3 region has 15 residues. Between the trimmed V and J ends, which lost 8 bases and 11 bases, there was a span of 28 bases. The CDR3 DNA follows: TGTGCCAGCCAAGCTGCTGGCACAGAAGTACAGGGCGAGTACTTC. Its protein is CASQAAGTEVQGEYF.

J is TRBJ1-2 and V is TRBV6-6; D is ambiguous. V was cut by 8 bases and J by 3 bases, with 10 bases left in between. The CDR3 is 12 amino acids. CDR1 is MNHNY, CDR2 SVGAGI, per germline (reference sequence). Written as DNA, the CDR3 is TGTGCCAGCCGCCCCAAGGACTATGGCTACACCTTC. It specifies CASRPKDYGYTF.

The V call is TRBV27, the J call TRBJ2-3, with D possibly TRBD2 on 6 matching bases. Trimming took off 5 bases at V and 0 bases at J, with 21 bases between the two ends. In germline, CDR1 is MNHEY, CDR2 SMNVEV (reference sequence). The CDR3 consists of 18 residues. DNA for the CDR3: TGTGCCAGCAGTCCAGGACGGAGGGTTGCGCAGAGCACAGATACGCAGTATTTT. Translation gives CASSPGRRVAQSTDTQYF.

This clone was seen once. This chain links TRBV9 with TRBJ2-6; D gene ambiguous. V shed 3 bases and J shed 4 bases, with 2 bases lying between them. Germline loops: CDR1 SGDLS, CDR2 YYNGEE. This CDR3 spans 12 amino acids. The CDR3 sequence: CASSEGANVLTF. CDR3 bases: TGTGCCAGCAGCGAAGGGGCCAACGTCCTGACTTTC.

This clone showed up just once. The chain links TRBV30 to TRBJ1-5, with D hard to call. Germline V gives CDR1 GTSNPN, CDR2 SVGIG (reference sequence). This CDR3 spans 15 amino acids. V lost 2 bases, J lost 2 bases, and 13 bases lay in between. The chain's CDR3 is CAWSQSVNGNQPQHF. Here the CDR3 DNA reads TGTGCCTGGAGTCAGTCCGTTAACGGCAATCAGCCCCAGCATTTT.

In its sample, this clone was seen many times. The CDR3 sequence: CASSQATGVHGYTF. The CDR3 DNA reads as TGCGCCAGCAGCCAAGCTACAGGGGTGCATGGCTACACCTTC. V and J are TRBV4-3 and TRBJ1-2, with TRBD1 matching over 7 bases. Germline CDR1 reads LGHNA; CDR2 reads YSLEER. Trimming at V came to 1 base and at J to 6 bases, leaving 5 bases not matched to a gene. This CDR3 spans 14 amino acids.

This clone was recorded at least ten times. The genes are TRBV28 and TRBJ2-1, with TRBD2 matching over 11 bases. The CDR3 is made up of 13 amino acids. Germline V CDR1 and CDR2: MDHEN, SYDVKM. V shed 6 bases and J 8 bases; nucleotides not matched to a gene: 3. CDR3 nucleotides: TGTGCCAGCAGAACTAGCGGGAGCTATGAGCAGTTCTTC. Encoded protein: CASRTSGSYEQFF.